This T cell receptor beta chain was captured in a study of T cell responses to AZD1222 COVID-19 vaccine. Study-wide findings and caveats: Only after the peak T cell response were repertoires sampled. Baseline serology detected seropositivity in only a handful of AZD1222 recipients. Females outnumbered males among donors, who were mostly white British; clonal diversity was possibly underestimated. Spike-specific TCR breadth rose after two AZD1222 doses, and depth rose as well.

A remark on this clone: Its target is not known.

The assay was immunoSEQ multiplex PCR, and TCRdb's table has in-frame clones only and misses some. The sample holds about 180,000 clones; approximately 90% are singletons and the top ten take 3.5% to 4.5%. V shed 1 base, J shed 5 bases, and the junction held 6 bases outside the gene matches. This CDR3 contains 15 residues. Germline loops: CDR1 SGHNT, CDR2 YYREEE (reference sequence). The sample was peripheral blood, taken 28 days after the second dose of the MenACWY control vaccine. The V gene is TRBV5-4, the J gene TRBJ2-7; 10 bases align to TRBD2. The sequence derives from an adult who received the MenACWY meningococcal vaccine as a control. CDR3 nucleotides: TGTGCCAGCAGCTTGTGGCTAGCGGGAGATAACGAGCAGTACTTC. As protein: CASSLWLAGDNEQYF.